One sample yielded the 27 T cell receptor beta chains listed below, sequenced in a study of blood T cells in healthy people across ages. The authors ran a second PCR of about 6 to 11 cycles using a sample-barcoded 5' primer and a J-beta primer mix. TCRdb fed the 5' RACE reads into MiXCR, producing one record per CDR3 protein. The sample records 380,000 or so distinct CDR3 sequences, approximately 47% being singletons. Sequencing was done on a sample of blood. These receptors all come from a man in his sixties in good health.

The gene calls are TRBV11-1 and TRBJ2-1; 8 bases match TRBD2. The CDR3 covers 16 residues. The V and J ends lost 5 bases and 0 bases, in that order; junction bases with no gene match: 6. Per germline, CDR1 SGHAT and CDR2 FQDESV (reference sequence). The CDR3, as DNA: TGTGCCAGCAGCCACACTAGCGGTCCCTCCTACAATGAGCAGTTCTTC. Its translation is CASSHTSGPSYNEQFF.

This chain joins TRBV20-1 and TRBJ2-7; 9 positions match TRBD1. CDR1 DFQATT and CDR2 SNEGSKA come from the germline V gene (reference sequence). This CDR3 is built from 14 residues. J was trimmed by 5 bases and V by 6 bases; bases with no gene match: 11. The CDR3 loop reads CSAPQPGQGHEQYF. CDR3 coding DNA: TGCAGTGCCCCCCAGCCGGGACAGGGCCACGAGCAGTACTTC.

CDR3 region: CASSPGGVRMGAYGYTF. The CDR3 DNA reads TGTGCCAGCAGCCCAGGGGGGGTAAGAATGGGAGCGTATGGCTACACCTTC. The genes are TRBV7-2 and TRBJ1-2; 7 bases agree with TRBD1. Trimming cost V 5 bases and J 5 bases; bases outside gene matches: 17. The CDR3 covers 17 residues. Germline V CDR1 and CDR2: SGHTA, FQGNSA. Using reference TRBV7-2 and TRBJ1-2 for the parts outside the CDR3, the full variable domain is GAGVSQSPSNKVTEKGKDVELRCDPISGHTALYWYRQSLGQGLEFLIYFQGNSAPDKSGLPSDRFSAERTGGSVSTLTIQRTQQEDSAVYLCASSPGGVRMGAYGYTFGSGTRLTVV.

This chain uses TRBV7-6 with TRBJ2-7; D remains unclear. Germline CDR1 SGHVS, CDR2 FNYEAQ. Trimming pared 1 base from V and 3 bases from J, leaving 7 bases between. The CDR3 consists of 13 residues. The CDR3: CASSLEAYYEQYF. The DNA of the CDR3 is TGTGCCAGCAGCTTAGAGGCATACTACGAGCAGTACTTC.

As concerns this clonotype: One junction end disagrees with the germline gene, perhaps due to a read error. The V gene is TRBV29-1, the J gene TRBJ2-7; D is ambiguous. This CDR3 has 13 amino acids. Germline CDR1 is SQVTM and CDR2 is ANQGSEA. The CDR3 loop reads CGVGHLGLDEQYF. DNA of the CDR3: TGCGGCGTTGGGCACTTAGGATTAGACGAGCAGTACTTC.

Comment on this clonotype: An end of the junction differs from the germline gene, which may be a read error. This chain connects TRBV27 to TRBJ2-6; D remains ambiguous. The CDR3 is made up of 15 amino acids. Per the germline V gene, CDR1 is MNHEY and CDR2 is SMNVEV (reference sequence). CDR3 in DNA: TGCGCCAGCAGCTTGTTAGGTTCTGGGGCCAACGTCCTGACTTTC. Translation gives CASSLLGSGANVLTF. Looking up the rest from reference TRBV27 and TRBJ2-6 gives the full variable domain: EAQVTQNPRYLITVTGKKLTVTCSQNMNHEYMSWYRQDPGLGLRQIYYSMNVEVTDKGDVPEGYKVSRKEKRNFPLILESPSPNQTSLYFCASSLLGSGANVLTFGAGSRLTVL.

The chain's CDR3 is CASSGGGANYGYTF. In nucleotides, the CDR3 is TGTGCCAGCAGCGGCGGTGGGGCTAACTATGGCTACACCTTC. The chain combines TRBV5-5 with TRBJ1-2; no clear D. Germline V gene lookup returns CDR1 SGHKS and CDR2 YYEKEE (reference sequence). The CDR3 runs to 14 residues. Trimming took off 4 bases at V and 0 bases at J, with 10 bases between the two ends. Together with reference TRBV5-5 and TRBJ1-2, the CDR3 gives the full variable domain: DAGVTQSPTHLIKTRGQQVTLRCSPISGHKSVSWYQQVLGQGPQFIFQYYEKEERGRGNFPDRFSARQFPNYSSELNVNALLLGDSALYLCASSGGGANYGYTFGSGTRLTVV.

In its sample, this clonotype was seen many times. This rearrangement joins TRBV29-1 to TRBJ1-2, with D unresolved. V was shortened by 1 base and J by 0 bases, with 3 bases between the two germline ends. The CDR3 contains 12 residues. Germline V CDR1 and CDR2: SQVTM, ANQGSEA. CDR3 nucleotides: TGCAGCGTTGAAGCAGCTAACTATGGCTACACCTTC. Protein sequence: CSVEAANYGYTF.

The J gene is TRBJ1-2, the V gene TRBV29-1; D ambiguous. This CDR3 is 14 amino acids long. Trimming pared 4 bases from V and 0 bases from J, leaving 12 bases between. CDR1 SQVTM and CDR2 ANQGSEA come from the germline V gene. The CDR3 region has the DNA TGCAGCGTTGCTTACGGGCCGTCTAACTATGGCTACACCTTC. The encoded protein is CSVAYGPSNYGYTF.

The chain links TRBV12-3 or TRBV12-4 to TRBJ1-1; a weak D match, TRBD1 (5 bases). The CDR3 totals 14 residues. Trimming left V 6 bases short and J 0 bases short, with 11 bases between. The CDR3 bases are TGTGCCAGCAGCCTTGACAGAATGAACACTGAAGCTTTCTTT. Translated, it gives CASSLDRMNTEAFF.

The V and J genes are TRBV6-5 and TRBJ2-6; D not resolved. The V gene's germline CDR1 is MNHEY and CDR2 SVGAGI. Trimming removed 4 bases from V and 0 bases from J, with 13 bases in between. The CDR3 contains 17 residues. Here the CDR3 reads CASSSRRGSSGANVLTF. In DNA form, the CDR3 reads TGTGCCAGCAGTTCAAGAAGAGGTAGCTCTGGGGCCAACGTCCTGACTTTC.

The chain uses TRBV10-3 and TRBJ1-4; TRBD1 agrees at 9 bases. J was trimmed by 3 bases and V by 4 bases; bases with no gene match: 9. This CDR3 is 17 amino acids long. Germline lookup yields CDR1 ENHRY and CDR2 SYGVKD. The DNA for the CDR3 is TGTGCCATCAGTGTCCGGGACAGGGACTACGCTAATGAAAAACTGTTTTTT. As protein: CAISVRDRDYANEKLFF.

The rearrangement uses TRBV7-2 and TRBJ2-1; 14 bases align to TRBD2. Germline V gene sequence: CDR1 SGHTA, CDR2 FQGNSA. Trimming at V came to 5 bases and at J to 8 bases, leaving 11 bases not matched to a gene. The CDR3 covers 17 residues. CDR3 coding DNA: TGTGCCAGCAGCCTTACCGGGACTAGCGGGAGAAGGGATGAGCAGTTCTTC. This encodes CASSLTGTSGRRDEQFF.

Turning to this clonotype: The germline gene is not matched at one end of the junction; a read error may be the cause. The V call is TRBV28, the J call TRBJ2-7; D may be TRBD1 (6 bases). The CDR3 totals 14 residues. Germline CDR1 reads MDHEN; CDR2 reads SYDVKM. The CDR3 nucleotides are TGTACCAGCAGTCCCAGGGACAACCCTTACGAGCAGTACTTC. This gives the protein CTSSPRDNPYEQYF.

This clonotype was observed a few times. This chain uses TRBV5-1 with TRBJ2-3; TRBD2 aligns across 8 bases. This CDR3 is built from 13 residues. Germline V lookup: CDR1 SGHRS, CDR2 YFSETQ. Trimming cost V 7 bases and J 6 bases; bases outside gene matches: 7. The CDR3 bases are TGCGCCAGCGGACTAGCTGGGACGGATACGCAGTATTTT. Protein sequence: CASGLAGTDTQYF.

The V gene is TRBV28, the J gene TRBJ2-5, with 7 bases aligning to TRBD1. Germline V lookup: CDR1 MDHEN, CDR2 SYDVKM. Unmatched junction bases numbered 9, after V lost 5 bases and J lost 3 bases. CDR3 length: 15 residues. The CDR3 protein is CASSTGAPAKETQYF. The DNA for the CDR3 is TGTGCCAGCAGTACAGGGGCCCCGGCCAAAGAGACCCAGTACTTC.

This chain uses TRBV20-1 with TRBJ2-7; TRBD1 is a possible D gene (7 bases). The CDR3 covers 14 residues. Germline V gene lookup returns CDR1 DFQATT and CDR2 SNEGSKA (reference sequence). V was shortened by 6 bases and J by 1 base, with 16 bases between the two germline ends. The CDR3 DNA sequence: TGCAGTGCCAGGGGGACGGCGGGGTCCTACGAGCAGTACTTC. The encoded protein is CSARGTAGSYEQYF.

This clonotype has ten or more counts. The chain links TRBV20-1 to TRBJ2-7; TRBD1 aligns across 9 bases. Germline loops: CDR1 DFQATT, CDR2 SNEGSKA (reference sequence). The V segment lost 0 bases and the J segment 2 bases; nucleotides outside the gene matches: 2. The CDR3 length is 14 residues. The CDR3 region is CSARDGTGTYEQYF. DNA for the CDR3: TGCAGTGCTAGAGATGGGACAGGGACCTACGAGCAGTACTTC.

This clonotype has a count of ten or more. The chain combines TRBV6-6 with TRBJ2-7, with 11 bases that match TRBD1. The CDR3 runs 13 residues. Germline-derived CDR1 and CDR2 are MNHNY and SVGAGI (reference sequence). V shed 8 bases, J shed 4 bases, and the junction held 4 bases outside the gene matches. CDR3 nucleotide sequence: TGTGCCAGCTTGGACAGGGGGCGATACGAGCAGTACTTC. Encoded protein: CASLDRGRYEQYF.

This chain joins TRBV5-1 and TRBJ2-1; possible D gene TRBD2, 6 bases. Germline V gene data show CDR1 as SGHRS and CDR2 as YFSETQ. V was pared by 4 bases and J by 13 bases, with 24 bases between. This CDR3 is 15 amino acids long. The CDR3 reads CASSRIPGVQETQFF. The CDR3 DNA reads as TGCGCCAGCAGCAGAATCCCGGGAGTCCAAGAGACCCAGTTCTTC.

The CDR3 is CASSSAGLLGEKLFF. In nucleotides, the CDR3 is TGTGCCAGCAGCTCCGCAGGGTTATTAGGGGAAAAACTGTTTTTT. This chain uses TRBV7-2 with TRBJ1-4; D may be TRBD1 (5 bases). Germline V gene lookup returns CDR1 SGHTA and CDR2 FQGNSA. Trimming left V 4 bases short and J 8 bases short, with 17 bases between. This CDR3 has 15 residues.

This rearrangement joins TRBV7-2 to TRBJ2-5; a possible D gene is TRBD2 (7 bases). Trimming pared 3 bases from V and 4 bases from J, leaving 15 bases between. The germline CDR1 and CDR2 sequences are SGHTA and FQGNSA. The CDR3 covers 15 residues. The CDR3: CASSLVWGGAETQYF. In DNA form, the CDR3 reads TGTGCCAGCAGCTTGGTGTGGGGGGGGGCAGAGACCCAGTACTTC.

A word on this clonotype: A single base separates this from a much larger clone, so it may be a read error. In DNA form, the CDR3 reads TGCAGTGCCCGGGACAGACCCAATAGGTACGATGAGCAGTTCTTC. This translates into CSARDRPNRYDEQFF. The gene calls are TRBV20-1 and TRBJ2-1, with 7 nucleotides matching TRBD1. The germline V gene encodes CDR1 DFQATT and CDR2 SNEGSKA (reference sequence). J gave up 8 bases and V 6 bases, and 16 bases lay outside the gene matches. The CDR3 length is 15 residues.

This chain connects TRBV6-5 to TRBJ1-2, with a weak D call TRBD1 (5 bases). The CDR3 spans 13 residues. Germline CDR1 is MNHEY and CDR2 is SVGAGI. The V end was cut by 8 bases, the J end by 1 base, with 11 bases between. For the CDR3, the DNA is TGTGCCAGCTCGCAGGGAAATAACTATGGCTACACCTTC. It codes for CASSQGNNYGYTF.

This clonotype was detected a few times. This chain connects TRBV6-2 or TRBV6-3 to TRBJ2-6; D is perhaps TRBD2 (6 bases). Germline CDR1 reads MNHEY; CDR2 reads SVGEGT. The CDR3 totals 18 residues. V lost 2 bases and J lost 4, with 18 bases in between. The CDR3 protein is CASSYHPVEGWGANVLTF. In nucleotides, the CDR3 is TGTGCCAGCAGTTACCACCCCGTGGAGGGGTGGGGGGCCAACGTCCTGACTTTC.

The chain uses TRBV5-1 and TRBJ2-3; D may be TRBD1 or TRBD2 (5 bases each). Trimming shortened V by 4 bases and J by 8 bases, and 17 bases separated the two germline ends. Germline CDR1 reads SGHRS; CDR2 reads YFSETQ. This CDR3 is 14 amino acids long. In DNA form, the CDR3 reads TGCGCCAGCAGCCCGGGGCTGGAAGTTGGTACGCAGTATTTT. Encoded protein: CASSPGLEVGTQYF.

The J gene is TRBJ2-7, the V gene TRBV9, with unresolved D. The CDR3 runs to 12 residues. With 0 bases removed from V and 6 bases from J, the gap between germline ends came to 7 bases. Germline lookup yields CDR1 SGDLS and CDR2 YYNGEE. Here the CDR3 DNA reads TGTGCCAGCAGCGTAGACTGGGGCGAGCAGTACTTC. Translated: CASSVDWGEQYF.